This T cell receptor beta chain was profiled in a study of vaccination and CD4 T cells after COVID-19. About the study: The convalescent population consisted of six males and four females, two of whom were of Hispanic ethnicity.

The sample's time point: late sampling 161 to 241 days after vaccination in a few convalescent patients. Documented treatment: 10-day PBMC culture with coronavirus spike peptide pools or control peptides (ViraFEST assay). First, ViraFEST expanded antigen-specific T cells with peptide pools, and next it sequenced the TCRs. The Oncomine TCR Beta short-read assay generated sequence data from the DNA of cultured CD4+ T cells. TCRdb re-called the PCR reads with MiXCR, one entry per CDR3 protein. Among about 23,000 distinct CDR3 sequences listed, 43% were seen once. Turning to this clonotype: Its antigen is as yet unknown.

From germline, CDR1 is SGHTA and CDR2 FQGNSA. The CDR3 extends over 12 amino acids. With 5 bases removed from V and 3 bases from J, the gap between germline ends came to 8 bases. The source material was CD4+ T cells from blood, cultured in vitro, sampled about 7 months after SARS-CoV-2 vaccination. The chain is built from TRBV7-2 and TRBJ2-7; D not resolved. This TCR derives from a human donor who had recovered from COVID-19. CDR3 loop: CASSRTLYEQYF. The CDR3 DNA reads TGTGCCAGCAGCCGCACCCTCTACGAGCAGTACTTC.